The present T cell receptor (beta chain) was sequenced within a study of post-analysis software for immune sequencing data. Study-level findings and limits: When patients were compared with controls, about 5 TRBV segments were more frequent, TRBV5-6, TRBV5-1 and TRBV20-1 among them.

Unique molecular identifiers tagged the TCR beta cDNA libraries. TCRdb re-derived calls from the PCR reads in MiXCR, one entry per CDR3 protein. The data contain fewer than 850,000 distinct CDR3 sequences, 25% to 30% of them seen just once; the ten biggest clones take up approximately 0.6%. This clonotype was detected many times. What it recognizes is unknown. The length of the CDR3 is 15 residues. The germline V gene has CDR1 DFQATT and CDR2 SNEGSKA (reference sequence). V dropped 6 bases and J dropped 1; count of bases not matched to a gene: 6. Specimen: blood. This TCR was sampled from a girl aged 5 to 17 with multiple sclerosis. The V and J genes are TRBV20-1 and TRBJ2-1; TRBD2 matches at 10 bases. DNA for the CDR3: TGCAGTGCCCGGAGCGGGAGGGGTTCCTACAATGAGCAGTTCTTC. Translating it yields CSARSGRGSYNEQFF.